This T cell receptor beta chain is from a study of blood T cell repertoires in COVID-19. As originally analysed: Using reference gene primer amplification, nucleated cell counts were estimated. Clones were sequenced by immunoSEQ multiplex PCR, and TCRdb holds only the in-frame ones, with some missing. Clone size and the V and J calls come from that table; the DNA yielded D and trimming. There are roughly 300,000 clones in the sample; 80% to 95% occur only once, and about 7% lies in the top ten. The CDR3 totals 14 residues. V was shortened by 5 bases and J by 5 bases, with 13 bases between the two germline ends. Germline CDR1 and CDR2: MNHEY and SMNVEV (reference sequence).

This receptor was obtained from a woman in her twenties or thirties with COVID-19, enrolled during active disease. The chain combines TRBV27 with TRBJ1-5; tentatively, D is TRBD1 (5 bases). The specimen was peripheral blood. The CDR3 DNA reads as TGTGCCAGCAGTAAAACGACGGGGGATCAGCCCCAGCATTTT. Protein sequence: CASSKTTGDQPQHF.